This passage covers 7 T cell receptor beta chains from one sample sequenced in a study of shared clonotypes between healthy human individuals. The table came from immunoSEQ multiplex PCR; TCRdb's copy has only in-frame clones and leaves some out. The sample has roughly 450,000 clones; roughly 78% are singletons. The sequencing sample was made of PBMCs. Receptor source: a woman aged 40 to 50 in good health. Some clones in this sample may be carry-over from other donors' samples.

The chain uses TRBV5-4 and TRBJ2-5, with TRBD2 identical over 10 bases. CDR3 length equals 15 residues. Germline V gene data show CDR1 as SGHNT and CDR2 as YYREEE (reference sequence). V shed 1 base and J 4 bases; nucleotides not matched to a gene: 4. The CDR3 sequence: CASSLTSGEVETQYF. The DNA of the CDR3 is TGTGCCAGCAGCTTGACTAGCGGGGAGGTAGAGACCCAGTACTTC.

The chain links TRBV28 to TRBJ2-3, with 7 positions matching TRBD2. The trim removed 6 bases at V and 5 bases at J, leaving 11 bases unmatched. The CDR3 totals 15 residues. The germline V gene has CDR1 MDHEN and CDR2 SYDVKM. This CDR3 reads CASSKTSPRRDTQYF. The DNA for the CDR3 is TGTGCCAGCAGCAAGACTAGCCCGAGGAGAGATACGCAGTATTTT.

This clone was seen a single time. This chain links TRBV6-1 with TRBJ1-4, with D hard to call. Germline-derived CDR1 and CDR2 are MNHNS and SASEGT. V lost 6 bases and J lost 8, with 7 bases in between. The CDR3 is 11 residues long. CDR3: CASRQREKLFF. In DNA, the CDR3 is TGTGCCAGCAGACAAAGGGAAAAACTGTTTTTT.

V gene TRBV7-9 combines with J gene TRBJ1-2; possible D gene TRBD1, 6 bases. This CDR3 has 14 residues. V lost 5 bases, J lost 4 bases, and 14 bases lay in between. CDR1 and CDR2 from the germline V gene are SEHNR and FQNEAQ (reference sequence). The CDR3 sequence is CASSPGTSTYGYTF. In nucleotides, the CDR3 is TGTGCCAGCAGCCCAGGGACATCGACCTATGGCTACACCTTC.

The chain is built from TRBV5-1 and TRBJ1-5, with D possibly TRBD1 on 5 matching bases. The CDR3 has 16 residues. V was shortened by 0 bases and J by 0 bases, with 10 bases between the two germline ends. Germline V gene lookup returns CDR1 SGHRS and CDR2 YFSETQ. The CDR3 is CASSLAGLNSNQPQHF. The CDR3 coding sequence is TGCGCCAGCAGCTTGGCGGGGCTTAATAGCAATCAGCCCCAGCATTTT. Full variable domain (remainder filled in from reference TRBV5-1 and TRBJ1-5): KAGVTQTPRYLIKTRGQQVTLSCSPISGHRSVSWYQQTPGQGLQFLFEYFSETQRNKGNFPGRFSGRQFSNSRSEMNVSTLELGDSALYLCASSLAGLNSNQPQHFGDGTRLSIL.

The genes are TRBV7-9 and TRBJ1-2; 7 bases fit TRBD1. Losses at the gene ends were 0 bases for V and 4 bases for J; bases not matched to a gene: 8. The CDR3 spans 16 residues. Germline V gene lookup returns CDR1 SEHNR and CDR2 FQNEAQ (reference sequence). CDR3 nucleotides: TGTGCCAGCAGCTTAGCAGGCGCCAGGGGGTCCTATGGCTACACCTTC. It encodes CASSLAGARGSYGYTF.

This clone was counted only a few times. The chain uses TRBV13 and TRBJ2-5, with unresolved D. This CDR3 contains 12 residues. Germline CDR1 is PRHDT and CDR2 is FYEKMQ (reference sequence). V lost 6 bases and J 10 bases, leaving 15 bases between the germline ends. The DNA for the CDR3 is TGTGCCAGCAGGCTCTCCCCCGGCGACCAGTACTTC. The encoded protein is CASRLSPGDQYF.